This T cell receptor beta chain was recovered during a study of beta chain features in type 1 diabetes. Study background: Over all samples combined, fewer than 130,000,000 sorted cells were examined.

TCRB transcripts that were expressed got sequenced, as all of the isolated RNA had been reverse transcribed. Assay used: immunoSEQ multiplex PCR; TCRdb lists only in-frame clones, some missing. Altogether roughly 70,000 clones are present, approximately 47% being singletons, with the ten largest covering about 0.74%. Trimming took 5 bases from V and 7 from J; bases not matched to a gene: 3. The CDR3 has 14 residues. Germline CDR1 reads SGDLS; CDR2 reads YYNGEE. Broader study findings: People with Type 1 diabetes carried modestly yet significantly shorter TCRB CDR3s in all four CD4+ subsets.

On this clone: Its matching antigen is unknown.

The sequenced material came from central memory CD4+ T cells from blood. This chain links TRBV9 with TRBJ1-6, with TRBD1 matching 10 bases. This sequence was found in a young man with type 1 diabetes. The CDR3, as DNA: TGTGCCAGCAGGGGACAGGGGAACAATTCACCCCTCCACTTT. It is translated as CASRGQGNNSPLHF. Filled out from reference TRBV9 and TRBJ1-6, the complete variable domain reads DSGVTQTPKHLITATGQRVTLRCSPRSGDLSVYWYQQSLDQGLQFLIQYYNGEERAKGNILERFSAQQFPDLHSELNLSSLELGDSALYFCASRGQGNNSPLHFGNGTRLTVT.